Each of the 15 T cell receptor beta chains below was sequenced from the same sample in a study of regulatory T cells in long-lasting Graves disease. Combining iRepertoire HTBI primers with Arm-PCR of CDR3 regions, the authors built TCR beta libraries. From the multiplex PCR reads, TCRdb called clonotypes with MiXCR, one entry per CDR3 protein. The sample lists approximately 360,000 distinct CDR3 sequences, roughly 24% occurring once. As to time point: persistent/refractory GD, antithyroid drugs over 5 years with positive TRAb. The TCR library used RNA extracted from PBMCs. The sequences come from peripheral blood mononuclear cells (PBMCs), collected when the disease was refractory, from a patient treated with antithyroid drugs. The receptors were sampled from a woman aged 35 to 49 with Graves disease.

In its sample, this clonotype was seen a few times. A read error is possible here, since a much larger clone lies one base away. The conserved closing phenylalanine or tryptophan is absent in this CDR3, likely reflecting a read error. The CDR3 sequence is CATRDREETQYL. For the CDR3, the DNA is TGTGCCACCAGGGACAGGGAAGAGACCCAGTACCTC. The chain employs TRBV10-3 and TRBJ2-5; 9 nucleotides align to TRBD1. J was trimmed by 3 bases and V by 10 bases; bases with no gene match: 3. In germline, CDR1 is ENHRY, CDR2 SYGVKD. The CDR3 spans 12 residues.

The chain couples TRBV11-1 to TRBJ2-3, with D possibly TRBD2 on 6 matching bases. CDR1 and CDR2 from the germline V gene are SGHAT and FQDESV (reference sequence). This CDR3 is 14 amino acids long. With 1 base removed from V and 4 bases from J, the gap between germline ends came to 9 bases. The CDR3 spells CASSLVIAADTQYF. In DNA, the CDR3 is TGTGCCAGCAGCTTAGTAATAGCGGCAGATACGCAGTATTTT.

A few counts support this clonotype. V and J are TRBV6-5 and TRBJ1-5; weak D call: TRBD1 (5 bases). V lost 2 bases to trimming and J lost 7 bases, with 18 bases between them. CDR1 and CDR2 (germline): MNHEY, SVGAGI. This CDR3 comprises 16 residues. Written as DNA, the CDR3 is TGTGCCAGCAGTTACCGCTCGGCAGGGAGGTTCCAGCCCCAGCATTTT. As protein: CASSYRSAGRFQPQHF.

Ten or more counts support this clonotype. The chain combines TRBV24-1 with TRBJ1-1; D possibly corresponds to TRBD1 (5 bases). The V and J ends lost 5 bases and 1 base respectively, with 25 bases between them. CDR3 size: 19 residues. Germline-derived CDR1 and CDR2 are KGHDR and SFDVKD. In DNA, the CDR3 is TGTGCCACCAGTGCGAGTACTCGGCAGGGCCGGAGTTGGAACACTGAAGCTTTCTTT. Amino acid sequence: CATSASTRQGRSWNTEAFF.

This chain joins TRBV20-1 and TRBJ2-7, with a tentative D call TRBD1 (5 bases). With 2 bases removed from V and 6 bases from J, the gap between germline ends came to 11 bases. Germline CDR1 and CDR2: DFQATT and SNEGSKA (reference sequence). The CDR3 is made up of 12 amino acids. This CDR3 is CSARPDTFEQYF. The CDR3 region has the DNA TGCAGTGCTAGACCGGACACTTTCGAGCAGTACTTC.

The CDR3 region is CASSPTQYEQYF. The CDR3 region has the DNA TGTGCCAGCAGCCCGACCCAATACGAGCAGTACTTC. This chain joins TRBV11-1 and TRBJ2-7; D is uncertain. V gave up 5 bases and J gave up 4 bases, with 9 bases separating them. The CDR3 covers 12 residues. Germline V gene lookup returns CDR1 SGHAT and CDR2 FQDESV (reference sequence).

This clonotype was seen a handful of times. The DNA for the CDR3 is TGTGCCAGCAGTTACGGACAGGCCCTTGAGCAGTACTTC. This codes for CASSYGQALEQYF. This rearrangement joins TRBV27 to TRBJ2-7; 7 nucleotides match TRBD1. The trim removed 4 bases at V and 7 bases at J, leaving 7 bases unmatched. Germline lookup yields CDR1 MNHEY and CDR2 SMNVEV (reference sequence). The CDR3 is 13 residues long.

This clonotype was recorded many times. The genes are TRBV11-3 and TRBJ1-4, with TRBD1 identical over 8 bases. CDR1 SGHNT and CDR2 YENEEA come from the germline V gene. The CDR3 has 19 residues. The J segment lost 1 base and the V segment lost 5 bases, leaving 15 bases of the junction unmatched. The CDR3, as DNA: TGTGCCAGCAGCGCGGGGGTAGGACAGGGCGGAGGAACTAATGAAAAACTGTTTTTT. It translates to CASSAGVGQGGGTNEKLFF.

This clonotype has just one count. The rearrangement links TRBV20-1 to TRBJ1-1; D remains ambiguous. Deletions cut 6 bases from V and 4 bases from J, with 15 bases between. This CDR3 region has 13 residues. Per germline, CDR1 DFQATT and CDR2 SNEGSKA (reference sequence). CDR3: CSATAQVATEAFF. DNA for the CDR3: TGCAGTGCGACGGCGCAAGTGGCCACTGAAGCTTTCTTT.

This clonotype was observed many times. V gene TRBV2 combines with J gene TRBJ2-6; the D is unclear. Trimming pared 4 bases from V and 0 bases from J, leaving 7 bases between. The CDR3 totals 15 residues. Germline V gene lookup returns CDR1 SNHLY and CDR2 FYNNEI. The CDR3 protein is CASSGPVSGANVLTF. CDR3 sequence (DNA): TGTGCCAGCAGTGGGCCGGTCTCTGGGGCCAACGTCCTGACTTTC.

The rearrangement joins TRBV20-1 to TRBJ1-1, with D possibly matching TRBD1 (6 bases). Per the germline V gene, CDR1 is DFQATT and CDR2 is SNEGSKA (reference sequence). V gave up 6 bases and J gave up 7 bases, with 18 bases separating them. The CDR3 is 13 amino acids. CDR3 nucleotide sequence: TGCAGTGCCCAGGGGCCTTTGGGGCTTGAAGCTTTCTTT. Translation: CSAQGPLGLEAFF.

As regards this clonotype: This may stem from a read error, because a much larger clone lies one nucleotide away. V gene TRBV6-2 or TRBV6-3 combines with J gene TRBJ2-2, with D perhaps matching TRBD1 (6 bases). The CDR3 is made up of 17 amino acids. CDR1 MNHEY and CDR2 SVGEGT come from the germline V gene. The ends were cut back, 0 bases at V and 0 bases at J, with 11 bases in the middle. The CDR3 sequence: CASSYSDRLSNTGELFF. CDR3 nucleotide sequence: TGTGCCAGCAGTTACTCTGACAGGCTCTCGAACACCGGGGAGCTGTTTTTT.

This clonotype occurred many times. The chain couples TRBV11-2 to TRBJ1-1; the D is unclear. CDR1 is SGHAT, CDR2 FQNNGV, per germline. The CDR3 is 13 amino acids. The V end lost 6 bases, the J end lost 8 bases, and 16 bases lay between the germline ends. The chain's CDR3 is CASSLRREGEAFF. The CDR3 DNA follows: TGTGCCAGCAGTTTACGGCGCGAGGGCGAAGCTTTCTTT.

Ten or more counts support this clonotype. The chain uses TRBV6-8 and TRBJ2-2; TRBD2 agrees at 10 bases. Germline CDR1 and CDR2: MNHGY and SAAAGT. J gave up 0 bases and V 6 bases, and 10 bases lay outside the gene matches. The CDR3 covers 18 residues. CDR3 sequence reads: CASRYVGLASPNTGELFF. CDR3 bases: TGTGCCAGCAGATACGTGGGACTAGCGTCTCCGAACACCGGGGAGCTGTTTTTT.

J is TRBJ2-7 and V is TRBV19, with TRBD1 identical over 7 bases. Looked up from germline, CDR1 is LNHDA and CDR2 is SQIVND (reference sequence). This CDR3 region has 13 residues. With 3 bases clipped from V and 2 bases from J, the junction kept 1 base outside the gene matches. As DNA, the CDR3 is TGTGCCAGTAGTATGCAGGGGGCCTACGAGCAGTACTTC. Amino acid sequence: CASSMQGAYEQYF.